This T cell receptor (beta chain) was retrieved from a study of blood T cell repertoires in COVID-19. Trimming took 10 bases from V and 3 from J; bases not matched to a gene: 3. The length of the CDR3 is 13 residues. The germline V gene has CDR1 SGHAT and CDR2 FQNNGV. This clone was recorded once. Using immunoSEQ multiplex PCR, the repertoire was profiled, and TCRdb retains in-frame clones only, with some absent. The top ten clones hold roughly 12% of a sample with 210,000 or so clones, 70% to 90% of them seen once. The sequencing input was peripheral blood. The sequence came from a woman aged 18-29 years who had recovered from COVID-19. The V gene is TRBV11-2, the J gene TRBJ2-5, with TRBD2 matching 12 bases. The CDR3 sequence: CATWTSGKETQYF. CDR3 DNA: TGTGCCACCTGGACTAGCGGGAAAGAGACCCAGTACTTC.